This T cell receptor (beta chain) derives from a study of T-cell reconstitution after alpha-beta-depleted transplantation in children. Points on this clonotype: Its target is unknown.

Preparation of the TCRbeta library involved a method that used unique molecular identifiers. TCRdb reprocessed the PCR reads via MiXCR and lists one record per CDR3 protein. The sample lists about 300,000 distinct CDR3 sequences, 6.5% to 9% seen once, with 9.1% in the top ten. Study-wide points: About two months after transplant, alpha-beta T cells reportedly came from several hundred expanded graft clones. In some patients, recipient T cells and intrathymic progenitors surviving conditioning explained high day-60 diversity. It was newly produced T cells that mostly accounted for T-cell counts and diversity one year after transplant.

This material consisted of peripheral blood, taken 360 days after TCRalphabeta/CD19-depleted stem cell transplant. The clonotype was recovered from a female patient aged 2-9 years who had a stem cell transplant for Fanconi anemia, so the T cells may come from the graft donor.

CDR3 DNA: TGCGCCAGCAGCGTAACAGGGACGGAGACCCAGTACTTC. Translating it yields CASSVTGTETQYF. The V gene is TRBV4-3, the J gene TRBJ2-5, with D possibly being TRBD1 (6 bases). The V end lost 5 bases, the J end lost 5 bases, and 12 bases lay between the germline ends. This CDR3 is 13 amino acids long. Germline-derived CDR1 and CDR2 are LGHNA and YSLEER.